This is a list of T cell receptor beta chains from one sample in a study of blood T cell repertoires in COVID-19. Assay: immunoSEQ multiplex PCR; the TCRdb copy retains only in-frame clones and omits some. Of around 150,000 clones in the sample, around nine tenths were seen once. Source material: peripheral blood. The origin of the receptors is a woman between 70 and 85 years old with COVID-19, enrolled during active disease. The CDR3 runs from the conserved cysteine through the conserved F or W. A D gene is named only where the DNA matches it firmly. Size is omitted from some rows. Given values are once, few, many or a class for expanded clones.

clone size	D gene	J gene	V gene	CDR3 length	CDR3 DNA	CDR3 protein
once	.	TRBJ1-2	TRBV5-1	15	TGCGCCAGCAGCTTGGTGCCAGGGGCTAACTATGGCTACACCTTC	CASSLVPGANYGYTF
.	.	TRBJ2-1	TRBV7-9	16	TGTGCCAGCAGCTTATTCGGTCAAAGCTCCTACAATGAGCAGTTCTTC	CASSLFGQSSYNEQFF
.	TRBD2	TRBJ2-3	TRBV2	20	TGTGCCAGCAGTCGCTACCTCCTAGCGGGGGGCCTTTCCCGCACAGATACGCAGTATTTT	CASSRYLLAGGLSRTDTQYF
.	TRBD2	TRBJ2-5	TRBV5-1	14	TGCGCCAGCAGCTTGGGCGGGGGGCGAGAGACCCAGTACTTC	CASSLGGGRETQYF
once	TRBD2	TRBJ2-1	TRBV5-4	15	TGTGCCAGCAGCTTGGGGCGGGGGGGGTACAATGAGCAGTTCTTC	CASSLGRGGYNEQFF
once	.	TRBJ1-5	TRBV28	15	TGTGCCAGCAGTCCCCACGGGGGTGAGGTTCAGCCCCAGCATTTT	CASSPHGGEVQPQHF
.	.	TRBJ1-2	TRBV5-7	13	TGTGCCAGCCCCCGGGGAGGTCGGTATGGCTACACCTTC	CASPRGGRYGYTF
.	.	TRBJ2-1	TRBV5-4	15	TGTGCCAGCAGCTTGGCTCTGGGAGGCTACAATGAGCAGTTCTTC	CASSLALGGYNEQFF
.	TRBD1	TRBJ1-1	TRBV10-1	15	TGCGCCAGCAGTGCCTACAGGGGGAGGAACACTGAAGCTTTCTTT	CASSAYRGRNTEAFF
once	.	TRBJ1-5	TRBV19	14	TGTGCCAGTAGTGAACAGGGTGACAATCAGCCCCAGCATTTT	CASSEQGDNQPQHF
.	TRBD2	TRBJ2-3	TRBV4-2	15	TGTGCCAGCAGCCAAGAAGCGGGGGGGCCAGATACGCAGTATTTT	CASSQEAGGPDTQYF
.	TRBD1	TRBJ1-4	TRBV5-1	16	TGCGCCAGCAGCGCCTCCCCGGGACAGGAGGGAGAAAAACTGTTTTTT	CASSASPGQEGEKLFF
.	TRBD1	TRBJ1-2	TRBV6-4	13	TGTGCCAGCAGTGTGCGACAGGGGGAGGGCTACACCTTC	CASSVRQGEGYTF
.	TRBD1	TRBJ1-2	TRBV12-3/TRBV12-4	13	TGTGCCAGCAGTTGGGACAGCAGCTATGGCTACACCTTC	CASSWDSSYGYTF
.	TRBD1	TRBJ1-4	TRBV6-1	14	TGTGCCAGCAGCGAAGGGACAGCTAATGAAAAACTGTTTTTT	CASSEGTANEKLFF
.	.	TRBJ2-1	TRBV7-2	20	TGTGCCAGCAGCTTAGCGGGTGGGGGCAATGGGGGTTCGGTCTTCAATGAGCAGTTCTTC	CASSLAGGGNGGSVFNEQFF
.	TRBD2	TRBJ2-3	TRBV4-1	18	TGCGCCAGCAGCCGTTTTCGGACTAGCGGGGAATACACAGATACGCAGTATTTT	CASSRFRTSGEYTDTQYF
few	.	TRBJ1-2	TRBV2	15	TGTGCCAGCAGTGAAGTAGCCAGGGGACCTTATGGCTACACCTTC	CASSEVARGPYGYTF
.	.	TRBJ1-2	TRBV6-5	14	TGTGCCATCCAACGGGGGGGGCAGGGGAACGGCTACACCTTC	CAIQRGGQGNGYTF
.	TRBD1	TRBJ1-1	TRBV5-1	14	TGCGCCAGCAGCCGGACAACAGGGGCGACTGAAGCTTTCTTT	CASSRTTGATEAFF